This record concerns one T cell receptor beta chain sequence. Its matching antigen is unknown. Vbeta (60) and Jbeta (13) primers were used in the PCR. Clones were read by immunoSEQ multiplex PCR, and TCRdb kept only the in-frame ones, dropping some. In the table there are 150,000 or so clones, around three quarters of which are singletons. This sample is drawn from a study of cytomegalovirus exposure and HLA in healthy donors. Findings and limits, study-wide: Later analysis indicated greater clonal expansion among HLA-associated TCR beta chains than among equally common other chains. With further analysis later on, most CMV-associated TCR beta chains appeared HLA-restricted. Common viral pathogens were later found to be apparently linked to several of the most significant clusters.

CDR1 is SEHNR, CDR2 FQNEAQ, per germline (reference sequence). V shed 5 bases and J 2 bases; nucleotides not matched to a gene: 6. The CDR3 length is 14 residues. The chain joins TRBV7-9 to TRBJ2-7; the match to TRBD1 covers 7 bases. The TCR sequence derives from a male donor in good health and CMV-seropositive. The material sequenced was PBMCs. CDR3 sequence (DNA): TGTGCCAGCAGCAATCCCGGGACAGCCTACGAGCAGTACTTC. Translation gives CASSNPGTAYEQYF.